Below, 16 T cell receptor beta chains from the same sample are listed, as sequenced in a study of cytomegalovirus exposure and HLA in healthy donors. PCR primers comprised 60 Vbeta and 13 Jbeta primers. This table comes from immunoSEQ multiplex PCR, and its TCRdb copy is limited to in-frame clones, with some not included. The sample lists 120,000 or so clones; roughly 82% were seen once. Sequencing input: PBMCs. These receptors came from a middle-aged woman in good health and CMV-seropositive.

V usage is TRBV4-3 and J usage is TRBJ1-1; 7 bases map to TRBD1. The germline CDR1 and CDR2 sequences are LGHNA and YSLEER. The CDR3 consists of 15 residues. Trimming at V came to 0 bases and at J to 4 bases, leaving 5 bases not matched to a gene. The CDR3 bases are TGCGCCAGCAGCCAAGATCCGACAGGGACCACTGAAGCTTTCTTT. It is translated as CASSQDPTGTTEAFF.

This rearrangement joins TRBV27 to TRBJ2-7, with 9 bases matching TRBD1. Trimming removed 5 bases from V and 4 bases from J; junction bases left unmatched: 6. From germline, CDR1 is MNHEY and CDR2 SMNVEV (reference sequence). This CDR3 contains 14 residues. CDR3 residues: CASSARDRAYEQYF. The CDR3 DNA follows: TGTGCCAGCAGTGCTCGGGACAGGGCATACGAGCAGTACTTC.

The rearrangement links TRBV11-1 to TRBJ1-4; possibly TRBD1 for D (5 bases). Between the trimmed V and J ends, which lost 1 base and 6 bases, there was a span of 12 bases. This CDR3 has 15 residues. Germline CDR1 is SGHAT and CDR2 is FQDESV (reference sequence). The CDR3 here is CASSLEGVLDEKLFF. The CDR3 DNA is TGTGCCAGCAGCTTAGAAGGGGTACTCGATGAAAAACTGTTTTTT.

The V and J genes are TRBV6-4 and TRBJ2-3; D is uncertain. CDR1 and CDR2 (germline): MRHNA, SNTAGT. CDR3 length: 13 residues. Trimming stripped 2 bases from V and 0 bases from J, with 3 bases between. The CDR3 region is CASSDGSTDTQYF. CDR3 nucleotides: TGTGCCAGCAGTGACGGCAGCACAGATACGCAGTATTTT.

The chain combines TRBV6-5 with TRBJ1-2; 8 nucleotides agree with TRBD1. The CDR3 runs to 11 residues. Germline lookup yields CDR1 MNHEY and CDR2 SVGAGI. The junction had 7 bases not matched to a gene; V was cut back by 6 bases and J by 13 bases. The CDR3 here is CASRGGQGSTF. CDR3 bases: TGTGCCAGCAGAGGAGGACAGGGAAGCACCTTC.

J is TRBJ2-2 and V is TRBV30, with D perhaps matching TRBD2 (6 bases). This CDR3 comprises 14 residues. Trimming took off 8 bases at V and 0 bases at J, with 13 bases between the two ends. Germline lookup yields CDR1 GTSNPN and CDR2 SVGIG (reference sequence). The CDR3 sequence is CALGTGANTGELFF. CDR3 sequence (DNA): TGTGCCCTTGGGACTGGGGCGAACACCGGGGAGCTGTTTTTT.

The chain couples TRBV7-8 to TRBJ1-1; TRBD1 is a possible D gene (5 bases). The V gene lost 3 bases and the J gene lost 6 bases, with 20 bases spanning the gap. This CDR3 region has 16 residues. Germline lookup yields CDR1 SGHVS and CDR2 FQNEAQ. CDR3 in DNA: TGTGCCAGCAGCTTGGGAGGGGCGATACTTTGGTCTGAAGCTTTCTTT. Translation: CASSLGGAILWSEAFF.

CDR3 loop: CASSYRVRNEQYF. In nucleotides, the CDR3 is TGTGCCAGCAGCTACAGGGTACGGAACGAGCAGTACTTC. The gene calls are TRBV13 and TRBJ2-7, with D perhaps TRBD1 (6 bases). This CDR3 contains 13 residues. V was shortened by 4 bases and J by 5 bases, with 12 bases between the two germline ends. Germline V gene lookup returns CDR1 PRHDT and CDR2 FYEKMQ (reference sequence).

The chain joins TRBV2 to TRBJ2-7, with D perhaps matching TRBD1 (5 bases). Germline-derived CDR1 and CDR2 are SNHLY and FYNNEI. This CDR3 region has 12 residues. The ends were cut back, 3 bases at V and 5 bases at J, with 8 bases in the middle. This chain's CDR3 is CASSDQGHEQYF. The CDR3 DNA is TGTGCCAGCAGTGATCAGGGCCACGAGCAGTACTTC.

This chain's CDR3 is CASSFGTGGWETQYF. CDR3 sequence (DNA): TGTGCCAGCAGTTTCGGGACAGGGGGCTGGGAGACCCAGTACTTC. This chain joins TRBV27 and TRBJ2-5; 12 positions match TRBD1. The germline gives CDR1 MNHEY, CDR2 SMNVEV (reference sequence). CDR3 length equals 15 residues. V was clipped by 3 bases and J by 5 bases; unmatched bases: 4.

The chain combines TRBV5-1 with TRBJ2-3; TRBD2 is a possible D gene (5 bases). V dropped 0 bases and J dropped 3 bases, with 11 bases sitting between them. The CDR3 sequence is 15 residues long. The V gene's germline CDR1 is SGHRS and CDR2 YFSETQ. CDR3 DNA sequence: TGCGCCAGCAGCTTGGCCCCGGGAAAAACAGATACGCAGTATTTT. It codes for CASSLAPGKTDTQYF. Drawing the rest from reference TRBV5-1 and TRBJ2-3, the complete variable domain is KAGVTQTPRYLIKTRGQQVTLSCSPISGHRSVSWYQQTPGQGLQFLFEYFSETQRNKGNFPGRFSGRQFSNSRSEMNVSTLELGDSALYLCASSLAPGKTDTQYFGPGTRLTVL.

The chain uses TRBV28 and TRBJ2-1, with 10 bases that match TRBD2. The junction had 6 bases not matched to a gene; V was cut back by 0 bases and J by 13 bases. Germline V gene sequence: CDR1 MDHEN, CDR2 SYDVKM. The CDR3 covers 14 residues. The CDR3 here is CASSLWGTSGAQFF. In nucleotides, the CDR3 is TGTGCCAGCAGTTTATGGGGTACTAGCGGGGCTCAGTTCTTC.

CDR3 amino acids: CASSEGQNYGYTF. The CDR3 region has the DNA TGTGCCAGCAGTGAAGGCCAGAACTATGGCTACACCTTC. The chain links TRBV6-1 to TRBJ1-2, with D uncertain. V was pared by 1 base and J by 2 bases, with 5 bases between. CDR1 and CDR2 from the germline V gene are MNHNS and SASEGT. The CDR3 has 13 residues.

The chain joins TRBV6-5 to TRBJ1-5; D is unclear. V was trimmed by 4 bases and J by 7 bases, leaving 14 bases between them. CDR1 and CDR2 from the germline V gene are MNHEY and SVGAGI. This CDR3 contains 14 residues. The CDR3 DNA reads TGTGCCAGCAGTTTGCGGGCGGGAGGGCAGCCCCAGCATTTT. Its protein is CASSLRAGGQPQHF.

The genes are TRBV27 and TRBJ2-1; TRBD2 matches 7 bases. Germline values: CDR1 MNHEY, CDR2 SMNVEV (reference sequence). The CDR3 has 12 residues. Trimming removed 5 bases from V and 12 bases from J; junction bases left unmatched: 7. The CDR3 DNA reads as TGTGCCAGCAGTCCTGGACTAGAGCGGCAGTTCTTC. It translates to CASSPGLERQFF.

The V call is TRBV27, the J call TRBJ2-1; 9 positions match TRBD2. This CDR3 spans 15 amino acids. Losses at the gene ends were 3 bases for V and 9 bases for J; bases not matched to a gene: 9. CDR1 and CDR2 (germline): MNHEY, SMNVEV (reference sequence). For the CDR3, the DNA is TGTGCCAGCAGTTTCCAGCGGGAGGTCTTTAGTGAGCAGTTCTTC. It encodes CASSFQREVFSEQFF.